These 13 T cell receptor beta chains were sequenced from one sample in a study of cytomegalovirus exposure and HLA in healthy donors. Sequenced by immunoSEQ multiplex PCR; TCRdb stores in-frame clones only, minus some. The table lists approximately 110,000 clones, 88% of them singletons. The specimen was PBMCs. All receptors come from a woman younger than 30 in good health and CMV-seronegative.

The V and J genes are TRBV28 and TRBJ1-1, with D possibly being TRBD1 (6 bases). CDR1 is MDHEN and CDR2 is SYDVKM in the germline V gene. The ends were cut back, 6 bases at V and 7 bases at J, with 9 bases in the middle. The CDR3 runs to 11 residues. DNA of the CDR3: TGTGCCAGCAGCACAGGGAGTGAAGCTTTCTTT. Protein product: CASSTGSEAFF.

CDR3 sequence: CASSRGGRFSGELFF. In nucleotides, the CDR3 is TGTGCCAGCAGTAGGGGCGGTAGGTTCTCCGGGGAGCTGTTTTTT. J is TRBJ2-2 and V is TRBV27; possibly TRBD1 for D (5 bases). Germline CDR1 reads MNHEY; CDR2 reads SMNVEV (reference sequence). The CDR3 loop spans 15 amino acids. V gave up 5 bases and J gave up 6 bases, with 16 bases separating them.

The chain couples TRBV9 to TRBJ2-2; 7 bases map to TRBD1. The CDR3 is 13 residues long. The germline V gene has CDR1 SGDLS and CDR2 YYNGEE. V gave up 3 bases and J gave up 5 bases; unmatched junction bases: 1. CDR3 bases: TGTGCCAGCAGCGCACAGGGGACCGGGGAGCTGTTTTTT. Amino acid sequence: CASSAQGTGELFF.

In nucleotides, the CDR3 is TGTGCCAGCACTTCCGCCACAGGGTTCTCTGGAAACACCATATATTTT. Residues: CASTSATGFSGNTIYF. V gene TRBV5-6 combines with J gene TRBJ1-3, with D maybe TRBD1 (6 bases). The CDR3 has 16 amino acids. Germline CDR1 and CDR2: SGHDT and YYEEEE. The V gene lost 6 bases and the J gene lost 0 bases, with 16 bases spanning the gap.

This CDR3 is CSARDSGRAMAKNIQYF. The CDR3 DNA follows: TGCAGCGCCCGTGACAGCGGGAGGGCCATGGCCAAAAACATTCAGTACTTC. This rearrangement joins TRBV29-1 to TRBJ2-4; 10 positions match TRBD2. Germline V gene sequence: CDR1 SQVTM, CDR2 ANQGSEA. After removal of 7 bases from V and 1 base from J, the junction contained 13 bases not matched to a gene. The CDR3 has 17 amino acids.

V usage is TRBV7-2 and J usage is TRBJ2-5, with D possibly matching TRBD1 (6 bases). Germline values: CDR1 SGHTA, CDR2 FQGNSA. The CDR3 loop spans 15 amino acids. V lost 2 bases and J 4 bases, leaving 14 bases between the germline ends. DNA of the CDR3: TGTGCCAGCAGCTTATACAGGGAAAGTGGAGAGACCCAGTACTTC. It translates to CASSLYRESGETQYF.

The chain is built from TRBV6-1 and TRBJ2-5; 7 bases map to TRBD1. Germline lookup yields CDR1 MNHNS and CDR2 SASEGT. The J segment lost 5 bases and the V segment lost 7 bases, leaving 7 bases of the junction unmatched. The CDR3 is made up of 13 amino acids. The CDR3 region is CASTRDREETQYF. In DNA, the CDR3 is TGTGCCAGCACCCGGGACAGAGAGGAGACCCAGTACTTC.

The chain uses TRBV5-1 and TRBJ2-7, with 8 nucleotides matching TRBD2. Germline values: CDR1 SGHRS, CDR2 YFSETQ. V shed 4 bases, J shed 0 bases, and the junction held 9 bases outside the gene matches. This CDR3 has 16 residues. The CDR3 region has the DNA TGCGCCAGCAGCCGGACAAGCGGGGGAGCCTCCTACGAGCAGTACTTC. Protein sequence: CASSRTSGGASYEQYF.

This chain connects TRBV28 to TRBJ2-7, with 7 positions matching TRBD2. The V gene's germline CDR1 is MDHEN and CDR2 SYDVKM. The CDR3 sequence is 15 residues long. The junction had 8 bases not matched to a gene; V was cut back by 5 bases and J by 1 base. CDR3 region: CASSRSGALSYEQYF. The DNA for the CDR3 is TGTGCCAGCAGTCGAAGCGGGGCCTTATCCTACGAGCAGTACTTC. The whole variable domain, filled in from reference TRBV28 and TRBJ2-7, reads DVKVTQSSRYLVKRTGEKVFLECVQDMDHENMFWYRQDPGLGLRLIYFSYDVKMKEKGDIPEGYSVSREKKERFSLILESASTNQTSMYLCASSRSGALSYEQYFGPGTRLTVT.

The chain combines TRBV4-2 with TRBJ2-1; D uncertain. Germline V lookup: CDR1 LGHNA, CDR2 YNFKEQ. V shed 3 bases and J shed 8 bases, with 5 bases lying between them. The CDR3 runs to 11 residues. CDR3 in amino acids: CASSQGHEQFF. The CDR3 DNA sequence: TGTGCCAGCAGCCAGGGCCATGAGCAGTTCTTC.

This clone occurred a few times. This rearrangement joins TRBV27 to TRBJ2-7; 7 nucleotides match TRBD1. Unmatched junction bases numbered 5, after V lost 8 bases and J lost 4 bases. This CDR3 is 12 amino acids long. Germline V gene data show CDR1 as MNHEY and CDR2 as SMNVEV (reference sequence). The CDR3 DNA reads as TGTGCCAGCGGACCACAGGGGTACGAGCAGTACTTC. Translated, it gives CASGPQGYEQYF.

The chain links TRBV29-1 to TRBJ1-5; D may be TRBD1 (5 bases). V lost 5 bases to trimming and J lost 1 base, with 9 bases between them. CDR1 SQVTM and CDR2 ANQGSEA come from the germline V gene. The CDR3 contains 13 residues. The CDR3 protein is CSVMAGSNQPQHF. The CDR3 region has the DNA TGCAGCGTTATGGCAGGGAGCAATCAGCCCCAGCATTTT.

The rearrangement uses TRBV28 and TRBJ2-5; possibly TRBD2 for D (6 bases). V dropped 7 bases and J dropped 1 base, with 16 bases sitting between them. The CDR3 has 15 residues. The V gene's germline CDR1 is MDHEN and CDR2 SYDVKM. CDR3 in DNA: TGTGCCAGCACGAGGGTAGCGGAGGGCCAAGAGACCCAGTACTTC. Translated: CASTRVAEGQETQYF.